A single sample gave rise to the 20 T cell receptor beta chains below, sequenced in a study of T-cell memory formation after mild COVID-19. MiXCR, applied by TCRdb to the 5' RACE reads, yields one record per CDR3 protein. The sample shows tens of thousands of distinct CDR3 sequences, less than 8% of them seen only once. The sample consisted of PBMCs or a T cell subset sorted from them (not recorded which). Receptors were obtained from an adult who had mild COVID-19 (a few samples of this study predate the infection). Cell type and time point are not known.

In its sample, this clonotype was seen a few times. The chain couples TRBV5-1 to TRBJ1-5; no reliable D call. Trimming pared 0 bases from V and 4 bases from J, leaving 5 bases between. In germline, CDR1 is SGHRS, CDR2 YFSETQ. The CDR3 sequence is 13 residues long. The CDR3 protein is CASSLVGNQPQHF. CDR3 DNA sequence: TGCGCCAGCAGCTTGGTGGGGAATCAGCCCCAGCATTTT.

This clonotype was seen ten or more times. This CDR3 is CASSSHPRSSYEQYF. The CDR3 region has the DNA TGCGCCAGCAGCTCGCACCCGAGATCCTCCTACGAGCAGTACTTC. The chain uses TRBV5-1 and TRBJ2-7; D gene uncertain. V was cut by 3 bases and J by 0 bases, with 13 bases left in between. The CDR3 spans 15 residues. Per the germline V gene, CDR1 is SGHRS and CDR2 is YFSETQ.

The chain uses TRBV12-3 or TRBV12-4 and TRBJ2-3; weak D call: TRBD2 (6 bases). CDR3 size: 15 residues. Trimming stripped 1 base from V and 3 bases from J, with 11 bases between. The CDR3 DNA reads as TGTGCCAGCAGTTTAGGACTAGTTATGACAGATACGCAGTATTTT. Translation gives CASSLGLVMTDTQYF.

This clonotype is labeled medium-sized (0.01 to 0.1%). The gene calls are TRBV24-1 and TRBJ2-1; TRBD2 might be the D (6 bases). CDR1 and CDR2 from the germline V gene are KGHDR and SFDVKD. Trimming pared 2 bases from V and 1 base from J, leaving 14 bases between. The CDR3 has 17 amino acids. The CDR3 is CATSDWRTRGSYNEQFF. The CDR3 nucleotides read TGTGCCACCAGTGATTGGAGGACCCGGGGGTCCTACAATGAGCAGTTCTTC.

This chain joins TRBV18 and TRBJ2-6; D unclear. This CDR3 spans 14 amino acids. CDR1 and CDR2 from the germline V gene are KGHSH and LQKENI. Trimming removed 0 bases from V and 2 bases from J, with 2 bases in between. Here the CDR3 DNA reads TGTGCCAGCTCACCACCCGCTGGGGCCAACGTCCTGACTTTC. This sequence encodes CASSPPAGANVLTF.

This chain connects TRBV5-4 to TRBJ1-3, with 8 bases fitting TRBD1. Looked up from germline, CDR1 is SGHNT and CDR2 is YYREEE (reference sequence). The trim removed 2 bases at V and 3 bases at J, leaving 4 bases unmatched. The CDR3 extends over 15 amino acids. The CDR3 sequence: CASSLPGGGGNTIYF. CDR3 DNA sequence: TGTGCCAGCAGCTTACCAGGGGGCGGTGGAAACACCATATATTTT.

This clonotype was recorded many times. The rearrangement joins TRBV11-2 to TRBJ2-2; possible D gene TRBD2, 6 bases. CDR3 length: 16 amino acids. V dropped 1 base and J dropped 1 base, with 10 bases sitting between them. The germline CDR1 and CDR2 sequences are SGHAT and FQNNGV. The CDR3 reads CASSLVRRGNTGELFF. The CDR3 DNA reads as TGTGCCAGCAGCTTAGTAAGGAGGGGGAACACCGGGGAGCTGTTTTTT.

Only a few counts were recorded for this clonotype. This chain uses TRBV5-1 with TRBJ1-1, with D unclear. V was shortened by 2 bases and J by 1 base, with 18 bases between the two germline ends. Germline loops: CDR1 SGHRS, CDR2 YFSETQ. CDR3 length: 17 residues. The CDR3 protein is CASSFGFRARGNTEAFF. The CDR3 nucleotides are TGCGCCAGCAGCTTTGGTTTTAGGGCGCGGGGGAACACTGAAGCTTTCTTT.

The V and J genes are TRBV18 and TRBJ1-5, with D perhaps TRBD1 (5 bases). Germline loops: CDR1 KGHSH, CDR2 LQKENI. The CDR3 is 13 amino acids. Trimming took 5 bases from V and 5 from J, leaving 10 bases between them. CDR3 residues: CASSRGRDQPQHF. CDR3 coding DNA: TGTGCCAGCTCAAGGGGTCGGGATCAGCCCCAGCATTTT.

This clonotype has just a few counts. The rearrangement uses TRBV5-6 and TRBJ1-4; TRBD1 matches 7 bases. CDR3 length: 11 residues. Germline CDR1 SGHDT, CDR2 YYEEEE. Trimming at V came to 3 bases and at J to 15 bases, leaving 5 bases not matched to a gene. Here the CDR3 reads CASSSGQRLFF. DNA of the CDR3: TGTGCCAGCAGCTCGGGACAGAGGTTGTTTTTT.

This chain uses TRBV20-1 with TRBJ2-2; possible D gene TRBD2, 5 bases. The V gene's germline CDR1 is DFQATT and CDR2 SNEGSKA (reference sequence). The germline V and J ends were trimmed by 1 base and 2 bases, with 11 bases remaining between them. The CDR3 totals 15 residues. The CDR3 is CSARASSLNTGELFF. Here the CDR3 DNA reads TGCAGTGCTAGAGCATCTAGCCTTAACACCGGGGAGCTGTTTTTT.

This clonotype was detected a few times. The chain links TRBV6-2 or TRBV6-3 to TRBJ2-3; 7 bases are shared with TRBD2. The CDR3 is 14 residues long. The germline gives CDR1 MNHEY, CDR2 SVGEGT. Trimming took 3 bases from V and 5 from J; bases not matched to a gene: 5. In DNA, the CDR3 is TGTGCCAGCAGTTATGGCGGGAGTAGAGATACGCAGTATTTT. Translated, it gives CASSYGGSRDTQYF.

This clonotype was counted a few times. The V call is TRBV4-1, the J call TRBJ2-7, with a possible D match to TRBD2 (7 bases). Germline CDR1 and CDR2: MGHRA and YSYEKL. V was cut by 1 base and J by 1 base, with 17 bases left in between. CDR3 length equals 17 residues. Here the CDR3 DNA reads TGCGCCAGCAGCCAAGTCCCGACGGGGGGCACGTCCTACGAGCAGTACTTC. This encodes CASSQVPTGGTSYEQYF.

Many counts were recorded for this clonotype. V usage is TRBV7-2 and J usage is TRBJ2-2; a weak D match, TRBD2 (5 bases). CDR1 and CDR2 from the germline V gene are SGHTA and FQGNSA. The V end lost 3 bases, the J end lost 2 bases, and 7 bases lay between the germline ends. The CDR3 extends over 14 amino acids. CDR3: CASSFGKNTGELFF. The CDR3 nucleotides are TGTGCCAGCAGCTTCGGGAAAAACACCGGGGAGCTGTTTTTT.

This clonotype is termed medium-sized. The chain recombines TRBV5-1 with TRBJ2-5, with D unresolved. V was trimmed by 0 bases and J by 5 bases, leaving 11 bases between them. Germline CDR1 SGHRS, CDR2 YFSETQ. The CDR3 covers 14 residues. The CDR3 sequence is CASSLATPDETQYF. The CDR3 nucleotides are TGCGCCAGCAGCTTGGCCACGCCGGACGAGACCCAGTACTTC. Complete variable domain (other parts from reference TRBV5-1 and TRBJ2-5): KAGVTQTPRYLIKTRGQQVTLSCSPISGHRSVSWYQQTPGQGLQFLFEYFSETQRNKGNFPGRFSGRQFSNSRSEMNVSTLELGDSALYLCASSLATPDETQYFGPGTRLLVL.

This chain connects TRBV3-1 to TRBJ1-1; D gene ambiguous. The V gene's germline CDR1 is LGHDT and CDR2 YNNKEL (reference sequence). The CDR3 extends over 13 amino acids. The germline V and J ends were trimmed by 4 bases and 8 bases, with 14 bases remaining between them. CDR3 protein: CASSRQGFGEAFF. The CDR3 DNA sequence: TGTGCCAGCAGCCGACAAGGTTTTGGAGAAGCTTTCTTT.

This clonotype was picked up one time. The V gene is TRBV2, the J gene TRBJ1-3, with a weak D call TRBD1 (5 bases). The CDR3 contains 15 residues. Germline lookup yields CDR1 SNHLY and CDR2 FYNNEI. V was cut by 2 bases and J by 0 bases, with 8 bases left in between. The DNA of the CDR3 is TGTGCCAGCAGTGAATCGACAGTCTCTGGAAACACCATATATTTT. Amino acid sequence: CASSESTVSGNTIYF.

This clonotype was seen more than once but under ten times. V and J are TRBV20-1 and TRBJ1-2; tentative D call: TRBD1 (5 bases). Between the trimmed V and J ends, which lost 0 bases and 6 bases, there was a span of 11 bases. Germline lookup yields CDR1 DFQATT and CDR2 SNEGSKA (reference sequence). The CDR3 loop spans 13 amino acids. CDR3 DNA sequence: TGCAGTGCTAGAGATCGTGGGGCCGATGGCTACACCTTC. Its protein product is CSARDRGADGYTF.

This clonotype was recorded a few times. The chain carries TRBV7-9 and TRBJ2-7, with D tentatively TRBD1 (6 bases). This CDR3 has 15 residues. CDR1 SEHNR and CDR2 FQNEAQ come from the germline V gene (reference sequence). Trimming pared 1 base from V and 0 bases from J, leaving 10 bases between. The CDR3 coding sequence is TGTGCCAGCAGCTTAGTGAAAGGGGGCTCCTACGAGCAGTACTTC. Protein: CASSLVKGGSYEQYF.

Relative to its sample, this clonotype is medium-sized (0.01 to 0.1%). This sequence joins TRBV5-6 and TRBJ1-4; 8 bases align to TRBD1. The CDR3 has 15 amino acids. Per the germline V gene, CDR1 is SGHDT and CDR2 is YYEEEE. V shed 4 bases and J 3 bases; nucleotides not matched to a gene: 5. The chain's CDR3 is CASSRQGTANEKLFF. The CDR3, as DNA: TGTGCCAGCAGCAGACAGGGGACTGCTAATGAAAAACTGTTTTTT.